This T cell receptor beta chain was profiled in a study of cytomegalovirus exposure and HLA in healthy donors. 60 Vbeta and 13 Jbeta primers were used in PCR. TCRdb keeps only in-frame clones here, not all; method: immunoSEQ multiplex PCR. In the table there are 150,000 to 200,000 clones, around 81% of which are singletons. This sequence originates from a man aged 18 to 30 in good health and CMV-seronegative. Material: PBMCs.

CDR3 amino acids: CASSFRDYNQPQHF. DNA of the CDR3: TGTGCCAGCAGCTTCCGGGACTACAATCAGCCCCAGCATTTT. The chain uses TRBV5-6 and TRBJ1-5, with a weak D call TRBD1 (5 bases). Per the germline V gene, CDR1 is SGHDT and CDR2 is YYEEEE. V was trimmed by 2 bases and J by 3 bases, leaving 9 bases between them. This CDR3 is 14 amino acids long.